The 3 T cell receptor beta chains in this list originate from one sample, sequenced in a study of blood T cell repertoires in COVID-19. The data were produced by immunoSEQ multiplex PCR, yet TCRdb's version contains in-frame clones alone and is incomplete. The sample has under 350,000 clones; approximately 83% are singletons. The sequencing input was peripheral blood. The receptors shown here come from a woman aged 45-65 years who had recovered from COVID-19.

This clone was picked up a small number of times. CDR3 nucleotides: TGTGCCAGCAGACCTCTAGCGGGAGTACCTGTGAACACCGGGGAGCTGTTTTTT. Its protein is CASRPLAGVPVNTGELFF. The V gene is TRBV27, the J gene TRBJ2-2; TRBD2 matches at 10 bases. With 6 bases clipped from V and 1 base from J, the junction kept 11 bases outside the gene matches. The CDR3 runs to 18 residues. Germline V gives CDR1 MNHEY, CDR2 SMNVEV (reference sequence).

Points on this clone: The junction and the germline gene differ at one end; a read error may be behind it. The V call is TRBV4-3, the J call TRBJ2-2; the match to TRBD1 covers 11 bases. The germline V gene has CDR1 LGHNA and CDR2 YSLEER. The CDR3 has 17 residues. The CDR3 DNA is TGCGCCAGCAGCCAAGCCGGACAGGGGGCGAAAACCGGGGAGCTGTTTTTT. It encodes CASSQAGQGAKTGELFF.

The chain uses TRBV6-5 and TRBJ1-5; 7 nucleotides match TRBD1. The CDR3 runs to 13 residues. J gave up 2 bases and V 7 bases, and 2 bases lay outside the gene matches. Per germline, CDR1 MNHEY and CDR2 SVGAGI. CDR3 in DNA: TGTGCCAGCACCGACAGGGGCAATCAGCCCCAGCATTTT. Protein sequence: CASTDRGNQPQHF.